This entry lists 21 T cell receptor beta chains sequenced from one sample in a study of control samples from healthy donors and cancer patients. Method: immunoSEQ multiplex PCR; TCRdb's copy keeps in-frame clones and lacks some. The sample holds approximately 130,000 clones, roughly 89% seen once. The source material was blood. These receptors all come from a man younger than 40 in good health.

CDR3: CASSSIRTYEQYV. The CDR3 region has the DNA TGTGCCAGCAGTTCTATACGGACCTACGAGCAGTACGTC. The chain has TRBV27 and TRBJ2-7; D gene unclear. CDR3 length: 13 amino acids. The germline V and J ends were trimmed by 4 bases and 2 bases, with 9 bases remaining between them. The germline gives CDR1 MNHEY, CDR2 SMNVEV (reference sequence).

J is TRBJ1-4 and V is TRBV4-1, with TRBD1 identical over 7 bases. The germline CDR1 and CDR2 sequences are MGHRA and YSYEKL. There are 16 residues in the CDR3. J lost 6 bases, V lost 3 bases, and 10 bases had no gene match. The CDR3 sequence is CASSQAAGRGDEKLFF. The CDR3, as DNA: TGCGCCAGCAGCCAGGCCGCCGGCAGGGGGGATGAAAAACTGTTTTTT.

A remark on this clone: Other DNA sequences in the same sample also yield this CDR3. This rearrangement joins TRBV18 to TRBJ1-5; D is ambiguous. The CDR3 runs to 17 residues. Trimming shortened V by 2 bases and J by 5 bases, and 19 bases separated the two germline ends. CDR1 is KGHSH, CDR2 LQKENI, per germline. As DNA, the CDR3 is TGTGCCAGCTCACCATCGGGAGGTACGTTGGAAGATCAGCCCCAGCATTTT. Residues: CASSPSGGTLEDQPQHF. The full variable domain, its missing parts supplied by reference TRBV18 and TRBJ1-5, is NAGVMQNPRHLVRRRGQEARLRCSPMKGHSHVYWYRQLPEEGLKFMVYLQKENIIDESGMPKERFSAEFPKEGPSILRIQQVVRGDSAAYFCASSPSGGTLEDQPQHFGDGTRLSIL.

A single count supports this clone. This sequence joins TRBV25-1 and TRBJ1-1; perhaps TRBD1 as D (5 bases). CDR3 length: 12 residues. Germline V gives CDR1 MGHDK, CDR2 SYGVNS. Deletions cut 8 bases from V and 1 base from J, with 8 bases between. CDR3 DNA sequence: TGTGCCAGCGGGGCGGGGAACACTGAAGCTTTCTTT. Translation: CASGAGNTEAFF.

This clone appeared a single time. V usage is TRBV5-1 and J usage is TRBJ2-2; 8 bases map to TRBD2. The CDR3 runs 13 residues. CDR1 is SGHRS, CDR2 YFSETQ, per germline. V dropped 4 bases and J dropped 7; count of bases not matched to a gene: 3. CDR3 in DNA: TGCGCCAGCAGCCCCGGGGGGGGCGGGGAGCTGTTTTTT. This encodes CASSPGGGGELFF.

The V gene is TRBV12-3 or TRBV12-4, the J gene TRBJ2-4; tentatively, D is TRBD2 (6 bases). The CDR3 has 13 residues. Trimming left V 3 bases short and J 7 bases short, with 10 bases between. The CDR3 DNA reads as TGTGCCAGCAGTTTTGAACTAGCCAACATTCAGTACTTC. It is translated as CASSFELANIQYF.

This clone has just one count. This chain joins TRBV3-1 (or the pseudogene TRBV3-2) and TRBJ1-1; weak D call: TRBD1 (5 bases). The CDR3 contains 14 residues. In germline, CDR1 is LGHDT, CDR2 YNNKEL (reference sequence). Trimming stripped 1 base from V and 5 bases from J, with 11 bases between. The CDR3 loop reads CASSQAGVGTEAFF. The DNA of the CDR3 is TGTGCCAGCAGCCAAGCGGGGGTGGGAACTGAAGCTTTCTTT.

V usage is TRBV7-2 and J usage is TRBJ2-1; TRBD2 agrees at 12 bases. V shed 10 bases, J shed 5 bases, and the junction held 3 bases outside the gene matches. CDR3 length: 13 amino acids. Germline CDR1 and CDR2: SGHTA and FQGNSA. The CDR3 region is CATGLAGHNEQFF. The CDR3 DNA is TGTGCCACTGGACTAGCGGGGCACAATGAGCAGTTCTTC. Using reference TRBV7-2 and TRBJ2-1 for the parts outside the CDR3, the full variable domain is GAGVSQSPSNKVTEKGKDVELRCDPISGHTALYWYRQSLGQGLEFLIYFQGNSAPDKSGLPSDRFSAERTGGSVSTLTIQRTQQEDSAVYLCATGLAGHNEQFFGPGTRLTVL.

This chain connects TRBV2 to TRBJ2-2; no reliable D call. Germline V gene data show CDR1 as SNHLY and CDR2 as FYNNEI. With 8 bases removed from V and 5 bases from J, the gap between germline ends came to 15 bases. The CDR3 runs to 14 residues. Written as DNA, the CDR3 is TGTGCCAGCTCATCCGGGTCCCCAACCGGGGAGCTGTTTTTT. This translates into CASSSGSPTGELFF.

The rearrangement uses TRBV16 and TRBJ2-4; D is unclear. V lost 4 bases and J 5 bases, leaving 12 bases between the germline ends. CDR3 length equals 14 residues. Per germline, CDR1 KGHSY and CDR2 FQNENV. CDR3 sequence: CASSRFLSENIQYF. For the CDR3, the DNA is TGTGCCAGCAGCCGATTTCTTAGTGAAAACATTCAGTACTTC.

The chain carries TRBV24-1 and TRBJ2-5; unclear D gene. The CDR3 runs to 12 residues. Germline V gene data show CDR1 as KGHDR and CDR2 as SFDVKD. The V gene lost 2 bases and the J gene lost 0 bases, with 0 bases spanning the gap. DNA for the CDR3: TGTGCCACCAGTGATTACCAAGAGACCCAGTACTTC. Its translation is CATSDYQETQYF.

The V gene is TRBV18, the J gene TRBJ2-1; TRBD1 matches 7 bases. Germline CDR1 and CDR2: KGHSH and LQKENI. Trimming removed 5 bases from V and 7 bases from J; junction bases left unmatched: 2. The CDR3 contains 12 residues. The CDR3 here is CASSAQGNEQFF. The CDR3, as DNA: TGTGCCAGCTCAGCACAGGGGAATGAGCAGTTCTTC.

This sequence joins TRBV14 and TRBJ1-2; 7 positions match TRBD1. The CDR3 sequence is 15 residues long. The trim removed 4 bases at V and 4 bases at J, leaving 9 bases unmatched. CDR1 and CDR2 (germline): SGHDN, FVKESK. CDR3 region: CASSLTGVGGYGYTF. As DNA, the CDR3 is TGTGCCAGCAGCCTCACAGGGGTCGGGGGCTATGGCTACACCTTC.

CDR3 in amino acids: CASSLVLGQPQHF. CDR3 nucleotide sequence: TGCGCCAGCAGCTTGGTTTTGGGTCAGCCCCAGCATTTT. The chain carries TRBV5-1 and TRBJ1-5, with unresolved D. CDR1 SGHRS and CDR2 YFSETQ come from the germline V gene. The CDR3 length is 13 residues. The germline V and J ends were trimmed by 0 bases and 6 bases, with 7 bases remaining between them.

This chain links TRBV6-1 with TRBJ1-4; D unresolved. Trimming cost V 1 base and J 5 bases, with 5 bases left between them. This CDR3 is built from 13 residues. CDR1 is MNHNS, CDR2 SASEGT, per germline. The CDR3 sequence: CASSEVPNEKLFF. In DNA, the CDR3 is TGTGCCAGCAGTGAAGTGCCAAATGAAAAACTGTTTTTT.

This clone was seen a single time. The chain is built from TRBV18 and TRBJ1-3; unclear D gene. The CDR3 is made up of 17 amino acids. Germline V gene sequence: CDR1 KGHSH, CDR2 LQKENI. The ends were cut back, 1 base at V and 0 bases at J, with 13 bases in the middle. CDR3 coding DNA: TGTGCCAGCTCACCACGAAGGGAGATTCTCTCTGGAAACACCATATATTTT. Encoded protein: CASSPRREILSGNTIYF. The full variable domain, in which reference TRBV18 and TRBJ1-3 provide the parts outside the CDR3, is NAGVMQNPRHLVRRRGQEARLRCSPMKGHSHVYWYRQLPEEGLKFMVYLQKENIIDESGMPKERFSAEFPKEGPSILRIQQVVRGDSAAYFCASSPRREILSGNTIYFGEGSWLTVV.

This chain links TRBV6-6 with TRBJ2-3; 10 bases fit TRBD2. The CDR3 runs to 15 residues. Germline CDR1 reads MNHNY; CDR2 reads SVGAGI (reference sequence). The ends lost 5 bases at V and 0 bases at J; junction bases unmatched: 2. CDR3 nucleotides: TGTGCCAGCAGTGGACTAGCGGTTAGCACAGATACGCAGTATTTT. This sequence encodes CASSGLAVSTDTQYF.

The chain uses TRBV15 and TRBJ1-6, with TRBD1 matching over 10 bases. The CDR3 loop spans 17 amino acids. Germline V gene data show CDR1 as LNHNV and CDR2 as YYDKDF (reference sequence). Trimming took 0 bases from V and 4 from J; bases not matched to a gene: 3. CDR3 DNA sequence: TGTGCCACCAGCAGAGATTTGGGACAGGGGTATAATTCACCCCTCCACTTT. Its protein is CATSRDLGQGYNSPLHF.

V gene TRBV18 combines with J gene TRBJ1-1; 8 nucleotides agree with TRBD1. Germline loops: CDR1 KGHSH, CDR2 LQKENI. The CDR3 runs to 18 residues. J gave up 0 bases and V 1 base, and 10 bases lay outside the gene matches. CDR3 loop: CASSPQVGQAYMNTEAFF. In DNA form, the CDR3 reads TGTGCCAGCTCACCACAGGTGGGACAGGCTTATATGAACACTGAAGCTTTCTTT.

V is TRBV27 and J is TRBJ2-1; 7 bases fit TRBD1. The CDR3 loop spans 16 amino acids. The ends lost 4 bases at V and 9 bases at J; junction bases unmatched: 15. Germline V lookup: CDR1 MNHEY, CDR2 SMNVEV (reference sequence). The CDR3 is CASSSQGPEEGTEQFF. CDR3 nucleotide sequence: TGTGCCAGCAGTTCACAGGGGCCAGAAGAGGGTACTGAGCAGTTCTTC.

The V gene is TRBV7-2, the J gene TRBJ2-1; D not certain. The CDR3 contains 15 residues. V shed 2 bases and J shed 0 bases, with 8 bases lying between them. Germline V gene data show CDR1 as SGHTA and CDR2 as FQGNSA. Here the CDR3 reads CASSLRWNSYNEQFF. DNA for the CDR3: TGTGCCAGCAGCTTAAGGTGGAACTCCTACAATGAGCAGTTCTTC.